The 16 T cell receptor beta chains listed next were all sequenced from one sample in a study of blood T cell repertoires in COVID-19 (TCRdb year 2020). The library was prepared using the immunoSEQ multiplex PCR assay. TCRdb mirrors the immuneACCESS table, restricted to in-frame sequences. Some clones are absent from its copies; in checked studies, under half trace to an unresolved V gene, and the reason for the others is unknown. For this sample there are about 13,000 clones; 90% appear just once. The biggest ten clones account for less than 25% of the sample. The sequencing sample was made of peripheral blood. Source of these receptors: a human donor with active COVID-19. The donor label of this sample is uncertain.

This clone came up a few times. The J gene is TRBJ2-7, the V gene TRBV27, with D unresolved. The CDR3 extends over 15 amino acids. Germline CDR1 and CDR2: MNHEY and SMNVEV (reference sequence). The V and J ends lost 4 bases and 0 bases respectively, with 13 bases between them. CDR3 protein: CASSSSAYSSYEQYF. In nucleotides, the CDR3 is TGTGCCAGCAGTTCTTCCGCCTACAGCTCCTACGAGCAGTACTTC.

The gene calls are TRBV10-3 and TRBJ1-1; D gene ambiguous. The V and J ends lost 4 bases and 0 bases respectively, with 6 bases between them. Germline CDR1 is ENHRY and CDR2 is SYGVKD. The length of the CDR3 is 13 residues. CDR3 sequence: CAISGRVNTEAFF. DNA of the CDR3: TGTGCCATCAGTGGGAGAGTGAACACTGAAGCTTTCTTT.

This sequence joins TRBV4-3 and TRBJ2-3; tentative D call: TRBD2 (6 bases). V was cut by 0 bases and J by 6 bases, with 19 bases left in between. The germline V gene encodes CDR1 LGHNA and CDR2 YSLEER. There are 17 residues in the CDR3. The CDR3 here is CASSQDEAGSIPDTQYF. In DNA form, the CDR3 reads TGCGCCAGCAGCCAAGATGAGGCGGGGTCGATCCCGGATACGCAGTATTTT.

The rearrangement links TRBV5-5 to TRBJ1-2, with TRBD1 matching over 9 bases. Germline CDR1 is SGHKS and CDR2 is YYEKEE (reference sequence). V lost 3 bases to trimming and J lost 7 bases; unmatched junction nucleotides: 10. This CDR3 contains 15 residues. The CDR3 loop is CASSSGQGVWVGYTF. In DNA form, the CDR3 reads TGTGCCAGCAGCTCGGGACAGGGAGTGTGGGTTGGCTACACCTTC.

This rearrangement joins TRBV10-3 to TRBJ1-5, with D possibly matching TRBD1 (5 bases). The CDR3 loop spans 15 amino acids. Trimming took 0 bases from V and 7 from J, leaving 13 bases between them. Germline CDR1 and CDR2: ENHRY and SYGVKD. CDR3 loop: CAISESAGSVQPQHF. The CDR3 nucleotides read TGTGCCATCAGTGAGTCAGCAGGGTCGGTACAGCCCCAGCATTTT.

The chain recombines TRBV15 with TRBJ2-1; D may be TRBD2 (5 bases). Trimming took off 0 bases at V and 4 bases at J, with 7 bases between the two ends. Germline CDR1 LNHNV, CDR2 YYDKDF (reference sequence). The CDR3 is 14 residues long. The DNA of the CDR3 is TGTGCCACCAGCAGAGATCGCGGGTACAATGAGCAGTTCTTC. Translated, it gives CATSRDRGYNEQFF.

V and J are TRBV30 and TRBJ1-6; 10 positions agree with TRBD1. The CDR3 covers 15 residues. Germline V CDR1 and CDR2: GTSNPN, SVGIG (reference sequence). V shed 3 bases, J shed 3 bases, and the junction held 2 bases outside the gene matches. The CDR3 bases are TGTGCCTGGAGAGACAGGGGGCTCTATAATTCACCCCTCCACTTT. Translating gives CAWRDRGLYNSPLHF. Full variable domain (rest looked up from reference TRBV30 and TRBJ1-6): SQTIHQWPATLVQPVGSPLSLECTVEGTSNPNLYWYRQAAGRGLQLLFYSVGIGQISSEVPQNLSASRPQDRQFILSSKKLLLSDSGFYLCAWRDRGLYNSPLHFGNGTRLTVT.

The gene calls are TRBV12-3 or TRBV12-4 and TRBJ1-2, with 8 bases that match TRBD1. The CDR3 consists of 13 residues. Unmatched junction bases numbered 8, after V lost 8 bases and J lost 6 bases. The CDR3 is CASAYRGVNGYTF. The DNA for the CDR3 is TGTGCCAGCGCCTACAGGGGGGTCAATGGCTACACCTTC.

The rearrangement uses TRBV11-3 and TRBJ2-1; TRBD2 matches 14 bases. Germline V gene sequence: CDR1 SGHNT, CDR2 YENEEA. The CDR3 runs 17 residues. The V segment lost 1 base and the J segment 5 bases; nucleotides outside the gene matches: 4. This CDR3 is CASSLVGLAGGHNEQFF. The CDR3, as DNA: TGTGCCAGCAGCTTAGTTGGACTAGCGGGGGGTCACAATGAGCAGTTCTTC.

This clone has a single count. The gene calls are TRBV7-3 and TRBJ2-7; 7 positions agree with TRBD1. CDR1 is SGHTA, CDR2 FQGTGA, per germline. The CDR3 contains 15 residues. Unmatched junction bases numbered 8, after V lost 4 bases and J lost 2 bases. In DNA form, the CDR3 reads TGTGCCAGCAGCTCAAGGGGAGACAGGGCCTACGAGCAGTACTTC. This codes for CASSSRGDRAYEQYF. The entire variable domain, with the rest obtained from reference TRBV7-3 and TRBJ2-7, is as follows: GAGVSQTPSNKVTEKGKYVELRCDPISGHTALYWYRQSLGQGPEFLIYFQGTGAADDSGLPNDRFFAVRPEGSVSTLKIQRTERGDSAVYLCASSSRGDRAYEQYFGPGTRLTVT.

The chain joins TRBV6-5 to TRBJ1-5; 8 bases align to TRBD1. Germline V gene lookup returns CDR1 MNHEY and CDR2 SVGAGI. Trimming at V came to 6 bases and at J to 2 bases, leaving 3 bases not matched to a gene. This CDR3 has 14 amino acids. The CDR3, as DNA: TGTGCCAGCAGCCACAGGGGGGGCAATCAGCCCCAGCATTTT. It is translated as CASSHRGGNQPQHF.

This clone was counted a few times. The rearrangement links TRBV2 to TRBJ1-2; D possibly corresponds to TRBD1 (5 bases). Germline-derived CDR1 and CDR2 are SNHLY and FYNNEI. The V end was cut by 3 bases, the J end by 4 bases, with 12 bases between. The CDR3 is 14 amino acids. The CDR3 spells CASSEGGAIYGYTF. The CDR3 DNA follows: TGTGCCAGCAGTGAGGGAGGGGCCATCTATGGCTACACCTTC.

CDR3 loop: CSVEGGHRTDTQYF. CDR3 in DNA: TGCAGCGTTGAAGGGGGACACCGCACAGATACGCAGTATTTT. The genes are TRBV29-1 and TRBJ2-3, with D perhaps matching TRBD1 (6 bases). Germline V lookup: CDR1 SQVTM, CDR2 ANQGSEA. Trimming shortened V by 1 base and J by 1 base, and 9 bases separated the two germline ends. The CDR3 is made up of 14 amino acids.

Here the CDR3 DNA reads TGTGCCAGCAGTTCCGGGACAGAGGGGCAAAAACTGTTTTTT. This gives the protein CASSSGTEGQKLFF. The chain has TRBV6-6 and TRBJ1-4; 7 bases are shared with TRBD1. The V segment lost 4 bases and the J segment 9 bases; nucleotides outside the gene matches: 8. CDR1 and CDR2 from the germline V gene are MNHNY and SVGAGI (reference sequence). The CDR3 covers 14 residues.

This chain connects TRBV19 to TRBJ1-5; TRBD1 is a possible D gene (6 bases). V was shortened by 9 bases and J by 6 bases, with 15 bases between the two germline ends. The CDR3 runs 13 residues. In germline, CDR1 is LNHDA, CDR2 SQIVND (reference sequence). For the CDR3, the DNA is TGTGCCAGCTCCGACAGGCTGGGTCAGCCCCAGCATTTT. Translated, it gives CASSDRLGQPQHF.

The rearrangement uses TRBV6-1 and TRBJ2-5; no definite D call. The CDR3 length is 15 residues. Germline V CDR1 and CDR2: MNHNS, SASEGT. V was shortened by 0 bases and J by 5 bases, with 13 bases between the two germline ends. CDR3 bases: TGTGCCAGCAGTGAAGCGCAACTTTCCGGGGAGACCCAGTACTTC. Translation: CASSEAQLSGETQYF.